The 28 T cell receptor beta chains below all came from one sample that was sequenced in a study of tumor-infiltrating lymphocytes in primary liver carcinoma (TCRdb year 2017). This sample was sequenced with an Illumina HiSeq 2500. Using a constant-region primer and ProtoScript II reverse transcriptase, TCRbeta-specific cDNA was reverse-transcribed from about 540 ng total RNA. The TCRbeta libraries were prepared through three rounds of nested multiplex PCR following a slightly modified ARM-PCR procedure. Each of the first two PCR rounds ran for nine to ten cycles and used multiplex TRBV1-TRBV30 forward primers together with a Cbeta reverse primer. TCRdb applied fastp at Q25 and MiXCR to the public reads, then kept only in-frame beta chains. When rows share a CDR3 protein, they turn into one entry using the most common DNA and genes. The sample table lists about 37,000 distinct CDR3 sequences, 60% to 80% of them with a count of one. The ten largest clones add up to more than 30% of the sample.

Without any cell sorting, total RNA and DNA were co-extracted from 20-30 mg of bulk tissue using the AllPrep DNA/RNA mini kit. Sequencing input: tumor-adjacent normal liver tissue. The receptors originated from a man aged 40-55 years with primary liver carcinoma and hepatitis B virus infection.

This clonotype occurred many times. CDR3 bases: TGTGCCAGCAGTACTACAGGGAGAGGGAACTATGGCTACACCTTC. Protein sequence: CASSTTGRGNYGYTF. V is TRBV25-1 and J is TRBJ1-2; D perhaps matches TRBD1 (6 bases). CDR1 MGHDK and CDR2 SYGVNS come from the germline V gene. This CDR3 is built from 15 residues. The V and J ends lost 5 bases and 2 bases respectively, with 15 bases between them.

For this clonotype: As the CDR3 is not closed by the conserved phenylalanine or tryptophan, this likely results from a read error. The chain is built from TRBV6-2 or TRBV6-3 and TRBJ2-3; D tentatively fits TRBD1 or TRBD2 (5 bases each). This CDR3 has 16 amino acids. In germline, CDR1 is MNHEY, CDR2 SVGEGT. The CDR3 sequence is CSSSFLGWLGGDTQYY. For the CDR3, the DNA is TGTTCCAGCAGCTTCCTAGGATGGCTTGGGGGAGATACGCAGTATTAT.

The chain combines TRBV7-9 with TRBJ2-7; D ambiguous. V was trimmed by 9 bases and J by 0 bases, leaving 12 bases between them. This CDR3 has 13 amino acids. The germline gives CDR1 SEHNR, CDR2 FQNEAQ (reference sequence). The CDR3 loop is CASCLGSSYEQYF. CDR3 DNA: TGTGCCAGTTGCTTAGGCAGCTCCTACGAGCAGTACTTC.

The rearrangement links TRBV19 to TRBJ2-2; 8 nucleotides line up with TRBD1. V was pared by 3 bases and J by 3 bases, with 3 bases of the junction left unmatched. CDR3 size: 15 residues. CDR1 LNHDA and CDR2 SQIVND come from the germline V gene (reference sequence). Here the CDR3 DNA reads TGTGCCAGTAGTATCCCGGACAGGGACACCGGGGAGCTGTTTTTT. Its translation: CASSIPDRDTGELFF.

This clonotype appeared once. Germline and junction disagree at one end, which may indicate a read error. The chain has TRBV10-3 and TRBJ1-2; D is unclear. The CDR3 sequence is 13 residues long. Germline CDR1 ENHRY, CDR2 SYGVKD. CDR3 residues: CAITEDSDYGYIF. For the CDR3, the DNA is TGTGCCATCACGGAGGACTCGGACTATGGCTACATCTTC.

This clonotype has a single count. One junction end disagrees with the germline gene, perhaps due to a read error. The chain is built from TRBV6-5 and TRBJ2-5, with a tentative D call TRBD1 (6 bases). The germline V gene has CDR1 MNHEY and CDR2 SVGAGI. The CDR3 sequence is 12 residues long. The chain's CDR3 is CAGRQDQDTQYF. CDR3 nucleotides: TGTGCCGGCCGACAGGACCAAGATACCCAGTACTTC.

The V call is TRBV4-1, the J call TRBJ2-7; D might be TRBD2 (6 bases). Germline loops: CDR1 MGHRA, CDR2 YSYEKL. This CDR3 is built from 15 residues. The CDR3 region has the DNA TGCACCAACAGCCAAGATAAGGCACTAGCTATGGCGCAGTACTTC. Its translation is CTNSQDKALAMAQYF.

Concerning this clonotype: One junction end disagrees with the germline gene, perhaps due to a read error. This chain uses TRBV4-1 with TRBJ2-1; 8 bases line up with TRBD1. Germline-derived CDR1 and CDR2 are MGHRA and YSYEKL. This CDR3 has 17 amino acids. The CDR3 protein is CASSQPGAGGGLYELFF. The CDR3 nucleotides are TGCGCCAGCAGCCAACCTGGGGCAGGGGGCGGTTTGTATGAGCTGTTCTTC.

About this clonotype: A single base separates this from a much larger clone, so it may be a read error. V is TRBV5-1 and J is TRBJ2-3; 7 bases fit TRBD1. The CDR3 has 15 amino acids. Germline V gene lookup returns CDR1 SGHRS and CDR2 YFSETQ. J gave up 2 bases and V 2 bases, and 5 bases lay outside the gene matches. CDR3 sequence reads: CASSLTGAFTDTQYF. CDR3 nucleotide sequence: TGCGCCAGCAGCTTAACAGGGGCCTTCACAGATACGCAGTATTTT.

The gene calls are TRBV11-1 and TRBJ2-3, with a tentative D call TRBD1 (7 bases). Trimming cost V 5 bases and J 1 base, with 13 bases left between them. CDR1 and CDR2 from the germline V gene are SGHAT and FQDESV (reference sequence). The CDR3 spans 15 residues. CDR3 sequence reads: CASSPGGTGTDTQYF. CDR3 in DNA: TGTGCCAGCAGCCCAGGGGGGACAGGCACAGATACGCAGTATTTT.

As to this clonotype: Mismatch with germline at one junction end may stem from a read error. The chain joins TRBV29-1 to TRBJ2-7, with TRBD1 identical over 8 bases. CDR3 length: 12 amino acids. CDR1 SQVTM and CDR2 ANQGSEA come from the germline V gene. Written as DNA, the CDR3 is TGCATCGTTGAAGACGGGACAGGTGGGCAGTACTTC. It codes for CIVEDGTGGQYF.

Concerning this clonotype itself: Since the CDR3 does not end with the conserved phenylalanine or tryptophan, this likely comes from a read error. It is unclear where the CDR3 begins or ends on the DNA, so no DNA is shown, and the CDR3 is as TCRdb lists it. The chain links TRBV6-2 or TRBV6-3 to TRBJ1-1; the table names TRBD1, a call not compared with the DNA. A total of 16 residues make up the CDR3, ends included. Germline CDR1 reads MNHEY; CDR2 reads SVGEGT. The CDR3 loop reads CASTIIWTRVVTEAFL.

For this clonotype: The junction differs from germline at one of its ends, possibly a read error. The CDR3 is CASSSASRRTDTQYF. CDR3 nucleotide sequence: TGTGCTAGCAGTTCTGCGAGCAGACGCACAGATACGCAGTATTTT. The gene calls are TRBV12-3 or TRBV12-4 and TRBJ2-3; D is undetermined. This CDR3 is built from 15 residues.

This clonotype was seen more than once but under ten times. The chain is built from TRBV6-6 and TRBJ2-1; no reliable D call. There are 14 residues in the CDR3. Germline V gene data show CDR1 as MNHNY and CDR2 as SVGAGI (reference sequence). V lost 3 bases and J lost 2, with 8 bases in between. In nucleotides, the CDR3 is TGTGCCAGCAGTTATTTAAACCCCTACAATGAGCAGTTCTTC. Translation gives CASSYLNPYNEQFF.

There are a few counts of this clonotype. A much larger clone differs by one base, so this may be a read error. The DNA of the CDR3 is TGTGCCATCAGGGTGGAAAGGGGGGGCAATCAGCCCCAGCATTTT. It encodes CAIRVERGGNQPQHF. The chain couples TRBV21-1 to TRBJ1-5; TRBD1 was called by the table and not checked on the DNA. TRBV21-1 is designated a pseudogene. The CDR3 is 15 amino acids.

In regard to this clonotype: A read error may produce the germline difference seen at one junction end. CDR3 amino acids: CASRKEDHKAYERYF. The CDR3, as DNA: TGTGCCAGCAGGAAGGAGGACCACAAGGCCTACGAGCGGTACTTC. The gene calls are TRBV7-8 and TRBJ2-7, with D tentatively TRBD2 (5 bases). Germline loops: CDR1 SGHVS, CDR2 FQNEAQ. CDR3 length: 15 amino acids.

Details on this clonotype: It may be a read error: a sequence one base away is much more abundant. V and J are TRBV2 and TRBJ1-5; D uncertain. This CDR3 is built from 13 residues. From germline, CDR1 is SNHLY and CDR2 FYNNEI. CDR3: CTSSEARQQPQHF. The CDR3 DNA reads as TGTACCAGCAGTGAAGCGCGGCAGCAGCCCCAGCATTTT.

About this clonotype itself: Sequence at one end of the junction differs from germline and may be a read error. This chain uses TRBV11-2 with TRBJ2-5; D may correspond to TRBD1 or TRBD2 (5 bases each). This CDR3 has 16 amino acids. The germline V gene has CDR1 SGHAT and CDR2 FQNNGV. The CDR3 bases are TGTGCCAGCAGCTTAGTGCTGGGACGCCTCCAAGAGACTCAGTACTTC. It specifies CASSLVLGRLQETQYF.

The chain employs TRBV6-1 and TRBJ2-7; 9 bases fit TRBD1. The CDR3 is 12 amino acids. Germline CDR1 MNHNS, CDR2 SASEGT. Germline trimming cut 9 bases from V and 6 bases from J; bases unmatched to any gene: 6. CDR3 sequence (DNA): TGTGCCAGTGACGGGGACAGGGCCGAGCAGTACTTC. Amino acids: CASDGDRAEQYF.

Many counts were recorded for this clonotype. The chain employs TRBV6-2 or TRBV6-3 and TRBJ2-1; 14 nucleotides align to TRBD2. This CDR3 has 16 residues. J was trimmed by 6 bases and V by 6 bases; bases with no gene match: 7. Germline V gene sequence: CDR1 MNHEY, CDR2 SVGEGT. The CDR3 protein is CASRPRTSGRTNEQFF. CDR3 in DNA: TGTGCCAGCAGACCCAGGACTAGCGGGAGGACCAATGAGCAGTTCTTC.

The rearrangement links TRBV12-3 or TRBV12-4 to TRBJ2-5; TRBD2 matches 7 bases. The CDR3 contains 14 residues. Trimming took 10 bases from V and 11 from J; bases not matched to a gene: 19. CDR3: CANIPREDLLTQYF. The CDR3 DNA is TGTGCCAACATCCCCCGGGAGGATCTGTTGACTCAGTACTTC.

Turning to this clonotype: One junction end disagrees with the germline gene, perhaps due to a read error. This rearrangement joins TRBV29-1 to TRBJ1-5, with a weak D call TRBD1 (5 bases). There are 11 residues in the CDR3. Germline-derived CDR1 and CDR2 are SQVTM and ANQGSEA. CDR3 nucleotides: TGCAGCGATGAAGGTCCGGGGCCCCAGGATTTT. This codes for CSDEGPGPQDF.

This clonotype occurred many times. The chain couples TRBV6-4 to TRBJ2-1; weak D call: TRBD2 (5 bases). This CDR3 spans 16 amino acids. Germline V gene sequence: CDR1 MRHNA, CDR2 SNTAGT. Trimming stripped 6 bases from V and 6 bases from J, with 21 bases between. The CDR3, as DNA: TGTGCCAGCAGCGCTCACGGGGTTTCGGAGCCCAATGAGCAGTTCTTC. Translating gives CASSAHGVSEPNEQFF.

As to this clonotype: The CDR3 end shows no conserved phenylalanine or tryptophan, and so a read error is likely. The rearrangement joins TRBV28 to TRBJ1-3; D uncertain. Germline loops: CDR1 MDHEN, CDR2 SYDVKM. The CDR3 totals 13 residues. In DNA form, the CDR3 reads TGTCCCAGTCGTTCTTCGGGGAGGGACACCATATATCTT. The encoded protein is CPSRSSGRDTIYL.

A word on this clonotype: One end of the junction is discordant with germline, which a read error may explain. The V and J genes are TRBV6-6 and TRBJ2-1; D gene unclear. CDR3 length equals 13 residues. Germline CDR1 and CDR2: MNHNY and SVGAGI (reference sequence). CDR3 residues: CASRDGIYNEQFF. As DNA, the CDR3 is TGTGCCAGCAGGGACGGTATATACAACGAGCAGTTTTTC.

On this clonotype: The conserved phenylalanine or tryptophan is not found at the CDR3 terminus, so this likely reflects a read error. No DNA is shown, since the ends of the CDR3 on it are uncertain; the CDR3 is the one TCRdb lists. The chain combines TRBV11-1 with TRBJ2-1; the table gives TRBD2 as D, unverified against the DNA. Looked up from germline, CDR1 is SGHAT and CDR2 is FQDESV (reference sequence). The CDR3 has 20 residues if both end residues are counted. CDR3 residues: CASSIGKTSGASRFGNEHLV.

On this clonotype itself: A read error may produce the germline difference seen at one junction end. The rearrangement uses TRBV7-9 and TRBJ1-2; 11 bases fit TRBD1. Germline V CDR1 and CDR2: SEHNR, FQNEAQ (reference sequence). The CDR3 length is 14 residues. This CDR3 is CVSRWDRGIHGYIF. CDR3 nucleotides: TGTGTCAGCAGATGGGACAGGGGGATTCATGGCTACATCTTC. The complete variable domain, with remaining parts taken from reference TRBV7-9 and TRBJ1-2, reads DTGVSQNPRHKITKRGQNVTFRCDPISEHNRLYWYRQTLGQGPEFLTYFQNEAQLEKSRLLSDRFSAERPKGSFSTLEIQRTEQGDSAMYLCVSRWDRGIHGYIFGSGTRLTVV.

As regards this clonotype: An end of the junction does not agree with germline; a read error may underlie this. The rearrangement joins TRBV6-2 or TRBV6-3 to TRBJ2-3; D is unresolved. CDR1 and CDR2 (germline): MNHEY, SVGEGT. CDR3 length equals 13 residues. In nucleotides, the CDR3 is TGTGCCAGCAGGCGACAAGGGAAGGATATGCAGTATTTT. It specifies CASRRQGKDMQYF.